This T cell receptor beta chain was sequenced for a study of T cell repertoires in breast cancer. About this clonotype: A read error may produce the germline difference seen at one junction end.

The CDR3 is 15 residues long. Germline V gene sequence: CDR1 MNHEY, CDR2 SMNVEV (reference sequence). Unpaired genes were suppressed by blocking oligonucleotides during a second nested PCR. MiXCR was run by TCRdb on the emulsion pairing reads, yielding one entry per CDR3 protein. The table has some 37,000 distinct CDR3 sequences, over 40% seen once. An expanded emulsion RT-PCR with primers for all TCR V genes paired CD8+ T cell chains. This chain connects TRBV27 to TRBJ2-1, with TRBD2 identical over 7 bases. This TCR was sampled from a pool of human donors with breast cancer or a healthy control (not recorded which). Specimen: CD8+ T cells. The CDR3 reads CASSYAGEWYNEQFF. CDR3 sequence (DNA): TGTGCCAGCAGTTATGCGGGAGAGTGGTACAATGAGCAGTTCTTT.